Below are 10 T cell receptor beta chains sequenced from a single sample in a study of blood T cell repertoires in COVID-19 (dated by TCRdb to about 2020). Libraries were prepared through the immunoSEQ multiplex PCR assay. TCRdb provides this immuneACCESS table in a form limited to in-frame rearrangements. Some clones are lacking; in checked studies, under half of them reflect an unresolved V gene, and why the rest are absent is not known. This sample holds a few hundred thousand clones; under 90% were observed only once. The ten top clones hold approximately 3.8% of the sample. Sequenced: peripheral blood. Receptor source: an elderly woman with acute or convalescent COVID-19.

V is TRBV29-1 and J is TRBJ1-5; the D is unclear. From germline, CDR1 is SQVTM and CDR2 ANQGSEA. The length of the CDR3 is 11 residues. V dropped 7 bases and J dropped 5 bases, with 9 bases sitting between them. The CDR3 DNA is TGCAGCGCAGGAGAATATCAGCCCCAGCATTTT. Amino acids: CSAGEYQPQHF.

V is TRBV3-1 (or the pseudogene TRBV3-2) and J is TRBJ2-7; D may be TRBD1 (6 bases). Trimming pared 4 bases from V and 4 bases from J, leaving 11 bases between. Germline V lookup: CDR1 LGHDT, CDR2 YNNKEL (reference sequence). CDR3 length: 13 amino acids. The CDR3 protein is CASSPRTAYEQYF. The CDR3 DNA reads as TGTGCCAGCAGCCCCCGGACAGCATACGAGCAGTACTTC.

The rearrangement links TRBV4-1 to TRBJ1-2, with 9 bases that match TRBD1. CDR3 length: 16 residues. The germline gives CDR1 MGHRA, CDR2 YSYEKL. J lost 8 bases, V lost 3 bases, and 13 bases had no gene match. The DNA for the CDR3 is TGCGCCAGCAGCCAGTTAACAGGGGGCGACCCTCGGGGCTACACCTTC. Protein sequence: CASSQLTGGDPRGYTF.

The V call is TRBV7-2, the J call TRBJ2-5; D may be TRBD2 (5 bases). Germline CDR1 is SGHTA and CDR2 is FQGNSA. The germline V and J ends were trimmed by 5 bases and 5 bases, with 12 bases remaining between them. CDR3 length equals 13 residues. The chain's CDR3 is CASSTGVAETQYF. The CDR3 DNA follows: TGTGCCAGCAGCACCGGGGTAGCCGAGACCCAGTACTTC. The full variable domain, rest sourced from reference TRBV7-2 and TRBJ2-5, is GAGVSQSPSNKVTEKGKDVELRCDPISGHTALYWYRQSLGQGLEFLIYFQGNSAPDKSGLPSDRFSAERTGGSVSTLTIQRTQQEDSAVYLCASSTGVAETQYFGPGTRLLVL.

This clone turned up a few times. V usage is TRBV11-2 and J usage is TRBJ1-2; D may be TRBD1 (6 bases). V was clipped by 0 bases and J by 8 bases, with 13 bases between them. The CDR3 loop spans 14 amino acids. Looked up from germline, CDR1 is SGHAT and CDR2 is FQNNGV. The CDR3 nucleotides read TGTGCCAGCAGCTTAGATCAGCAGGGGTTCGGCTACACCTTC. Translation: CASSLDQQGFGYTF.

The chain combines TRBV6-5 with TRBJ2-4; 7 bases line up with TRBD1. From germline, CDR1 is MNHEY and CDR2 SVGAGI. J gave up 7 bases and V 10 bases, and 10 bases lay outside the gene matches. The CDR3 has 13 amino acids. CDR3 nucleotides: TGTGCCACAAAAGACAGGGTGAGGAACATTCAGTACTTC. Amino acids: CATKDRVRNIQYF.

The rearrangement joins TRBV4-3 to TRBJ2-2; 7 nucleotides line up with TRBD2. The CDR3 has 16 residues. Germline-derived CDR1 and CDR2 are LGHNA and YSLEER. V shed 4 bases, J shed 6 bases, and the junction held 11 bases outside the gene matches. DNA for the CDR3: TGCGCCAGCAGCCTAGGGAGGGGAGGGTTGGCCGGGGAGCTGTTTTTT. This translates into CASSLGRGGLAGELFF.

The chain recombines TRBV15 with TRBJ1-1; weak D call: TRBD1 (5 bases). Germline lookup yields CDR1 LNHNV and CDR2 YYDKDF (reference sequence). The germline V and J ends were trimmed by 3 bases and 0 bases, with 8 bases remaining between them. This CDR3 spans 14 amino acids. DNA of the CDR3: TGTGCCACCAGCAGGACAGAAATGAACACTGAAGCTTTCTTT. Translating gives CATSRTEMNTEAFF.

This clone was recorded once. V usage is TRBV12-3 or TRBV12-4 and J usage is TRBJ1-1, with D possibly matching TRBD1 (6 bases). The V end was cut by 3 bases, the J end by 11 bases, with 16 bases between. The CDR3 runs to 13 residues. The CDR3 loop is CASSFLGADLAFF. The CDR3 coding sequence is TGTGCCAGCAGTTTCCTGGGGGCGGATTTGGCTTTCTTT.

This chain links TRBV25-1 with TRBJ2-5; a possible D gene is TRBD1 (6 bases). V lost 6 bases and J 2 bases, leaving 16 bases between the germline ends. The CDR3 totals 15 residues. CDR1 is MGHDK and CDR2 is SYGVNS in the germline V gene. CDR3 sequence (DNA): TGTGCCAGCAGAAAAGGGGACAACAAACAAGAGACCCAGTACTTC. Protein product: CASRKGDNKQETQYF.